This TCR beta chain was profiled in a study of cytomegalovirus exposure and HLA in healthy donors. Across the whole study: Earlier, 200 million or so T cells were analyzed, and approximately 110 million unique TCR beta sequences were found among them.

Trimming left V 5 bases short and J 4 bases short, with 12 bases between. CDR3 size: 14 residues. CDR1 is MRHNA and CDR2 is SNTAGT in the germline V gene. This clone was observed a handful of times. The antigen is unknown. The PCR was carried out with 60 Vbeta primers and 13 Jbeta primers. Generated by immunoSEQ multiplex PCR, the TCRdb table keeps only in-frame clones and is missing some. Of under 200,000 clones in the sample, 75% to 85% were seen once. Donors were ostensibly healthy at sampling, although undocumented immune exposures were probable. General observations from the study: Equally common other TCR beta chains were less clonally expanded than HLA-associated ones, a later analysis found. Data from an earlier analysis indicated that most TCR beta V segments were productive either about 87% or about 30% of the time.

Sequencing was performed on PBMCs. The TCR was taken from a woman younger than 35 in good health and CMV-seropositive. The gene calls are TRBV6-4 and TRBJ2-1; maybe TRBD2 (6 bases). DNA of the CDR3: TGTGCCAGCAGTTCAGGCGGGGATTACAATGAGCAGTTCTTC. Translated, it gives CASSSGGDYNEQFF.